A single sample is the source of the 15 T cell receptor beta chains below, sequenced in a study of blood T cell repertoires in COVID-19. Profiling relied on immunoSEQ multiplex PCR, and the TCRdb table lists in-frame clones only, not all of them. The table records fewer than 400,000 clones, roughly 89% of them present only once. Sample: peripheral blood. The receptors shown here come from a woman aged 25-40 years with COVID-19, enrolled during active disease.

The V call is TRBV11-3, the J call TRBJ2-2; tentative D call: TRBD1 (5 bases). Trimming removed 2 bases from V and 2 bases from J, with 9 bases in between. The V gene's germline CDR1 is SGHNT and CDR2 YENEEA. The CDR3 length is 15 residues. DNA for the CDR3: TGTGCCAGCAGCTTAACGCAGGGAAACACCGGGGAGCTGTTTTTT. It translates to CASSLTQGNTGELFF.

The chain combines TRBV19 with TRBJ2-3; TRBD1 matches at 8 bases. Trimming at V came to 5 bases and at J to 5 bases, leaving 12 bases not matched to a gene. This CDR3 has 16 residues. The germline CDR1 and CDR2 sequences are LNHDA and SQIVND (reference sequence). The CDR3 nucleotides are TGTGCCAGTAGTCCCACCAGGGGGCGTATTGGAGATACGCAGTATTTT. It yields the protein CASSPTRGRIGDTQYF.

The J gene is TRBJ1-2, the V gene TRBV27; 7 nucleotides agree with TRBD1. CDR1 MNHEY and CDR2 SMNVEV come from the germline V gene (reference sequence). V gave up 5 bases and J gave up 7 bases; unmatched junction bases: 10. The CDR3 has 14 amino acids. The CDR3 coding sequence is TGTGCCAGCAGTCCGAGACAGGGATTTGTTGGCTACACCTTC. It translates to CASSPRQGFVGYTF.

CDR3 region: CASTNRNRGEGYTF. The CDR3 DNA is TGTGCCAGCACCAACCGAAACAGGGGAGAGGGCTACACCTTC. The chain couples TRBV2 to TRBJ1-2; the match to TRBD1 covers 7 bases. Germline V gene data show CDR1 as SNHLY and CDR2 as FYNNEI. This CDR3 is 14 amino acids long. V shed 7 bases and J 8 bases; nucleotides not matched to a gene: 13.

This chain's CDR3 is CASSQQGAYGYTF. The CDR3 region has the DNA TGTGCCAGCAGCCAGCAGGGGGCCTATGGCTACACCTTC. The rearrangement uses TRBV3-1 (or the pseudogene TRBV3-2) and TRBJ1-2; 8 nucleotides match TRBD1. Germline V gene lookup returns CDR1 LGHDT and CDR2 YNNKEL (reference sequence). The trim removed 3 bases at V and 4 bases at J, leaving 1 base unmatched. The CDR3 contains 13 residues.

The J gene is TRBJ1-1, the V gene TRBV2; TRBD1 might be the D (5 bases). This CDR3 contains 15 residues. The V end was cut by 2 bases, the J end by 1 base, with 11 bases between. Germline V gene lookup returns CDR1 SNHLY and CDR2 FYNNEI. CDR3 nucleotide sequence: TGTGCCAGCAGTGAAAGCACAGGAGCGAACACTGAAGCTTTCTTT. It codes for CASSESTGANTEAFF.

V gene TRBV9 combines with J gene TRBJ2-1, with D possibly matching TRBD2 (6 bases). Germline V gene data show CDR1 as SGDLS and CDR2 as YYNGEE. Trimming shortened V by 7 bases and J by 8 bases, and 16 bases separated the two germline ends. The CDR3 is 13 amino acids. Here the CDR3 reads CASGTRAGYEQFF. CDR3 bases: TGTGCCAGCGGGACCCGCGCGGGGTATGAGCAGTTCTTC.

The chain combines TRBV7-9 with TRBJ2-2; 9 nucleotides align to TRBD1. The CDR3 loop spans 17 amino acids. Germline V gene sequence: CDR1 SEHNR, CDR2 FQNEAQ (reference sequence). The V and J ends lost 5 bases and 6 bases, in that order; junction bases with no gene match: 13. The CDR3 region is CASSLFRGTGFSGELFF. In DNA, the CDR3 is TGTGCCAGCAGCCTTTTCCGTGGGACAGGGTTCTCCGGGGAGCTGTTTTTT.

This chain joins TRBV5-1 and TRBJ1-1, with D maybe TRBD1 (5 bases). V gave up 0 bases and J gave up 4 bases, with 7 bases separating them. This CDR3 region has 13 residues. CDR1 is SGHRS, CDR2 YFSETQ, per germline. CDR3: CASSLVRGTEAFF. The CDR3 nucleotides read TGCGCCAGCAGCTTGGTTAGGGGCACTGAAGCTTTCTTT.

The genes are TRBV7-8 and TRBJ1-6; D gene unclear. CDR3 length: 17 residues. Per germline, CDR1 SGHVS and CDR2 FQNEAQ. V dropped 5 bases and J dropped 7 bases, with 21 bases sitting between them. The CDR3 DNA reads as TGTGCCAGCAGCCCAGGACTCCAGACGGAGTACAATTCACCCCTCCACTTT. Its protein product is CASSPGLQTEYNSPLHF.

This chain connects TRBV5-1 to TRBJ2-3; D is ambiguous. The V end lost 6 bases, the J end lost 6 bases, and 29 bases lay between the germline ends. The germline CDR1 and CDR2 sequences are SGHRS and YFSETQ. This CDR3 is built from 18 residues. In DNA form, the CDR3 reads TGCGCCAGCACCTCACGAACGTTAGCTCTGAGTTTCCCCGATACGCAGTATTTT. It codes for CASTSRTLALSFPDTQYF.

V and J are TRBV5-6 and TRBJ2-7; the D gene is possibly TRBD1 (6 bases). Trimming took off 5 bases at V and 4 bases at J, with 16 bases between the two ends. This CDR3 is 14 amino acids long. Per the germline V gene, CDR1 is SGHDT and CDR2 is YYEEEE. CDR3 loop: CASRQTGSRYEQYF. In DNA, the CDR3 is TGTGCCAGCAGGCAAACAGGGAGCAGGTACGAGCAGTACTTC.

The count of this clone is one. The chain recombines TRBV7-9 with TRBJ2-3; D uncertain. This CDR3 spans 13 amino acids. V was cut by 6 bases and J by 0 bases, with 7 bases left in between. Germline V gene data show CDR1 as SEHNR and CDR2 as FQNEAQ (reference sequence). The CDR3 DNA reads as TGTGCCAGCAGTAGAGTAAGCACAGATACGCAGTATTTT. As protein: CASSRVSTDTQYF.

This chain links TRBV5-1 with TRBJ1-2; 12 nucleotides match TRBD1. Germline CDR1 and CDR2: SGHRS and YFSETQ. The CDR3 consists of 18 residues. The ends lost 3 bases at V and 6 bases at J; junction bases unmatched: 15. DNA for the CDR3: TGCGCCAGCAGCTCACAACCGGGACAGGGGGCTTCGGTGGATGGCTACACCTTC. This encodes CASSSQPGQGASVDGYTF.

The chain carries TRBV19 and TRBJ2-2, with D possibly being TRBD1 (6 bases). Trimming removed 5 bases at V and 0 bases at J, with 10 bases between. Looked up from germline, CDR1 is LNHDA and CDR2 is SQIVND (reference sequence). This CDR3 region has 15 residues. CDR3 loop: CASSLQGANTGELFF. Here the CDR3 DNA reads TGTGCCAGTAGTCTACAGGGCGCGAACACCGGGGAGCTGTTTTTT.